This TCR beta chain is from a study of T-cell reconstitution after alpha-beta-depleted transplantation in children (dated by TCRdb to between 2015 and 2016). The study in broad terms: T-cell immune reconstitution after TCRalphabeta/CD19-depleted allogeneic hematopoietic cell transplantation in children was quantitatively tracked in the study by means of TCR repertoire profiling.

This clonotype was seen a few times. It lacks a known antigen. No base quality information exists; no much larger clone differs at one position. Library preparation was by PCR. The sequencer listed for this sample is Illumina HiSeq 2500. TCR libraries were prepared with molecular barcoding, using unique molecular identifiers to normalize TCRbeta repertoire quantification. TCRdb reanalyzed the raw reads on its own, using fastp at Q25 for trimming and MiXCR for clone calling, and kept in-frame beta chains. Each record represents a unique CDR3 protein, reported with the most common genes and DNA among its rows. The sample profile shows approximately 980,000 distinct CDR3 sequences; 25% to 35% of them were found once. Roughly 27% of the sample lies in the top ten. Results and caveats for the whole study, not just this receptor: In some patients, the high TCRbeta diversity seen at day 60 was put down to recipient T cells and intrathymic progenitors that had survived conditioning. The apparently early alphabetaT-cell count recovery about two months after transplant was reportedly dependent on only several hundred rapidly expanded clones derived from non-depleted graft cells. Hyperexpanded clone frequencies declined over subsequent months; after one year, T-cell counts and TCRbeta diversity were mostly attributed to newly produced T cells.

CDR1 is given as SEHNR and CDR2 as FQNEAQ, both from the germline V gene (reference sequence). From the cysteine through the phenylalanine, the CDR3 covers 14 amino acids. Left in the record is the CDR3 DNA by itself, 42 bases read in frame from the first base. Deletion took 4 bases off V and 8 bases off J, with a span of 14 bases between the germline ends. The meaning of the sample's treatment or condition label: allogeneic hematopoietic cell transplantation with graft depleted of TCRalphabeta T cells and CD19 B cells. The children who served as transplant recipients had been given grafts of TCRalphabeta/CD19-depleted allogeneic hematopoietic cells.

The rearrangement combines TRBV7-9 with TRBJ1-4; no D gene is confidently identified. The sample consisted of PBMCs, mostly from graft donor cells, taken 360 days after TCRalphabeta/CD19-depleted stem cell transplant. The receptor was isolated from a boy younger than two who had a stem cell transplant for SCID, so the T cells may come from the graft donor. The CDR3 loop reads CASSSPSGGEKLFF. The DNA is TGTGCCAGCAGCTCCCCCAGCGGTGGGGAAAAACTGTTTTTT. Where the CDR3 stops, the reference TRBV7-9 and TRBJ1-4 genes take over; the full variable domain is DTGVSQNPRHKITKRGQNVTFRCDPISEHNRLYWYRQTLGQGPEFLTYFQNEAQLEKSRLLSDRFSAERPKGSFSTLEIQRTEQGDSAMYLCASSSPSGGEKLFFGSGTQLSVL.